These 24 T cell receptor beta chains came from one sample sequenced in a study of T-cell reconstitution after alpha-beta-depleted transplantation in children. Unique molecular identifiers were incorporated into the prepared TCRbeta library. MiXCR was run by TCRdb on the PCR reads, yielding one entry per CDR3 protein. The sample includes approximately 190,000 distinct CDR3 sequences, under 8.5% of them seen just once. The sample consisted of PBMCs, mostly from graft donor cells, taken 360 days after TCRalphabeta/CD19-depleted stem cell transplant. The source is a male patient aged 2 to 10 who had a stem cell transplant for acute myeloid leukemia, so the T cells may come from the graft donor.

The count of this clonotype is one. This rearrangement joins TRBV11-2 to TRBJ1-4; possible D gene TRBD1, 6 bases. Germline CDR1 and CDR2: SGHAT and FQNNGV. The CDR3 consists of 14 residues. V dropped 5 bases and J dropped 4 bases, with 11 bases sitting between them. In DNA form, the CDR3 reads TGTGCCAGCAGCCGAGGACAGTATAATGAAAAACTGTTTTTT. It codes for CASSRGQYNEKLFF.

This clonotype came up many times. The chain links TRBV5-6 to TRBJ2-4, with D unclear. In germline, CDR1 is SGHDT, CDR2 YYEEEE. The germline V and J ends were trimmed by 3 bases and 9 bases, with 25 bases remaining between them. The CDR3 runs 17 residues. The CDR3 nucleotides are TGTGCCAGCAGCTCCCTAGAAGACCCACGGGCAATTATCATTCAGTACTTC. It yields the protein CASSSLEDPRAIIIQYF.

This clonotype was found a few times. The V and J genes are TRBV12-5 and TRBJ2-1; 9 nucleotides align to TRBD2. The CDR3 extends over 19 amino acids. The ends lost 3 bases at V and 2 bases at J; junction bases unmatched: 14. Germline CDR1 reads LGHNT; CDR2 reads FRNRAP. The DNA for the CDR3 is TGTGCTAGTGGTTTCTCCGGTAGCGGGAGTGGGAAGGCCTACAATGAGCAGTTCTTC. It is translated as CASGFSGSGSGKAYNEQFF.

The V call is TRBV7-2, the J call TRBJ1-1, with D hard to call. Germline CDR1 and CDR2: SGHTA and FQGNSA. Deletions cut 4 bases from V and 2 bases from J, with 11 bases between. This CDR3 contains 14 residues. In DNA form, the CDR3 reads TGTGCCAGCAGCTCTCGGACTCCCAACACTGAAGCTTTCTTT. This translates into CASSSRTPNTEAFF.

In its sample, this clonotype was seen many times. V gene TRBV28 combines with J gene TRBJ1-1; D possibly corresponds to TRBD1 (6 bases). Trimming stripped 5 bases from V and 7 bases from J, with 20 bases between. Germline lookup yields CDR1 MDHEN and CDR2 SYDVKM. The CDR3 totals 15 residues. The CDR3 coding sequence is TGTGCCAGCAGTACCCTGGGGGGCAGGGCACTTGAAGCTTTCTTT. It is translated as CASSTLGGRALEAFF. Full variable domain (remainder filled in from reference TRBV28 and TRBJ1-1): DVKVTQSSRYLVKRTGEKVFLECVQDMDHENMFWYRQDPGLGLRLIYFSYDVKMKEKGDIPEGYSVSREKKERFSLILESASTNQTSMYLCASSTLGGRALEAFFGQGTRLTVV.

This clonotype was counted at least ten times. V usage is TRBV4-1 and J usage is TRBJ2-5; 7 positions agree with TRBD1. The CDR3 sequence is 15 residues long. The ends lost 1 base at V and 5 bases at J; junction bases unmatched: 7. From germline, CDR1 is MGHRA and CDR2 YSYEKL. CDR3 bases: TGCGCCAGCAGCCAAGTAACAGGGGTCAGGGAGACCCAGTACTTC. Translating gives CASSQVTGVRETQYF.

This clonotype was detected ten times or more. This rearrangement joins TRBV5-1 to TRBJ2-3; possible D gene TRBD2, 5 bases. Trimming left V 0 bases short and J 3 bases short, with 8 bases between. This CDR3 has 14 amino acids. Germline CDR1 SGHRS, CDR2 YFSETQ. The CDR3 DNA follows: TGCGCCAGCAGCTTGGCCCCGGGGACAGATACGCAGTATTTT. The encoded protein is CASSLAPGTDTQYF.

This clonotype came up many times. The CDR3 DNA is TGTGCCAGCACCCTCTCGGACGGCAGTGAGCAGTTCTTC. It specifies CASTLSDGSEQFF. V is TRBV9 and J is TRBJ2-1; D remains ambiguous. The ends were cut back, 6 bases at V and 9 bases at J, with 16 bases in the middle. Germline V gives CDR1 SGDLS, CDR2 YYNGEE. The CDR3 runs 13 residues.

The DNA of the CDR3 is TGTGCCAGCAGCTACCCAGAGGGTGCCGGCTACACCTTC. Its translation is CASSYPEGAGYTF. The V gene is TRBV4-2, the J gene TRBJ1-2; the D is unclear. The CDR3 runs to 13 residues. The germline CDR1 and CDR2 sequences are LGHNA and YNFKEQ. V lost 5 bases and J 8 bases, leaving 15 bases between the germline ends.

This clonotype was counted at least ten times. The chain has TRBV10-3 and TRBJ2-7; 7 bases map to TRBD2. The trim removed 2 bases at V and 4 bases at J, leaving 5 bases unmatched. Germline assignment: CDR1 ENHRY and CDR2 SYGVKD. The CDR3 is 14 amino acids. The CDR3 bases are TGTGCCATCAGTGAGCGGCTAGCGGTTTACGAGCAGTACTTC. It yields the protein CAISERLAVYEQYF.

This clonotype was recorded a few times. The chain has TRBV5-1 and TRBJ2-1, with TRBD1 matching 8 bases. After removal of 0 bases from V and 13 bases from J, the junction contained 6 bases not matched to a gene. The V gene's germline CDR1 is SGHRS and CDR2 YFSETQ. The CDR3 length is 13 residues. CDR3 residues: CASSLDPGTGQFF. Written as DNA, the CDR3 is TGCGCCAGCAGCTTGGACCCCGGGACAGGACAGTTCTTC.

The genes are TRBV7-8 and TRBJ1-1; D is ambiguous. V was trimmed by 3 bases and J by 0 bases, leaving 8 bases between them. The germline gives CDR1 SGHVS, CDR2 FQNEAQ. The CDR3 totals 14 residues. The CDR3 coding sequence is TGTGCCAGCAGCTTTCAGACCATGAACACTGAAGCTTTCTTT. This gives the protein CASSFQTMNTEAFF. The variable domain in full, completed from reference TRBV7-8 and TRBJ1-1, reads GAGVSQSPRYKVAKRGQDVALRCDPISGHVSLFWYQQALGQGPEFLTYFQNEAQLDKSGLPSDRFFAERPEGSVSTLKIQRTQQEDSAVYLCASSFQTMNTEAFFGQGTRLTVV.

This clonotype was counted at least ten times. The J gene is TRBJ2-2, the V gene TRBV5-1, with D unclear. CDR1 is SGHRS, CDR2 YFSETQ, per germline. V gave up 4 bases and J gave up 6 bases, with 7 bases separating them. The CDR3 runs 12 residues. CDR3 sequence: CASSRTSGELFF. The CDR3 DNA is TGCGCCAGCAGCAGGACGTCCGGGGAGCTGTTTTTT.

The chain links TRBV30 to TRBJ2-3, with D unresolved. The length of the CDR3 is 13 residues. Deletions cut 2 bases from V and 3 bases from J, with 9 bases between. Germline values: CDR1 GTSNPN, CDR2 SVGIG (reference sequence). The CDR3 here is CAWSKVATDTQYF. CDR3 coding DNA: TGTGCCTGGAGTAAGGTGGCGACAGATACGCAGTATTTT.

This clonotype was observed at least ten times. V and J are TRBV18 and TRBJ2-6, with a weak D call TRBD1 (5 bases). Per germline, CDR1 KGHSH and CDR2 LQKENI. Trimming cost V 3 bases and J 1 base, with 7 bases left between them. The CDR3 is 15 amino acids. CDR3 loop: CASSPGLSGANVLTF. CDR3 coding DNA: TGTGCCAGCTCACCGGGGCTTTCTGGGGCCAACGTCCTGACTTTC.

This clonotype occurred a few times. The J gene is TRBJ2-1, the V gene TRBV7-6; tentatively, D is TRBD1 (5 bases). The CDR3 loop spans 15 amino acids. Trimming removed 0 bases from V and 5 bases from J, with 11 bases in between. The V gene's germline CDR1 is SGHVS and CDR2 FNYEAQ. CDR3 in DNA: TGTGCCAGCAGCTTAGCCCCGACAGTTGACAATGAGCAGTTCTTC. Translation gives CASSLAPTVDNEQFF.

The table lists this clonotype with many counts. The chain couples TRBV4-2 to TRBJ1-1, with D possibly matching TRBD1 (5 bases). The CDR3 sequence is 15 residues long. Between the trimmed V and J ends, which lost 4 bases and 4 bases, there was a span of 16 bases. Germline CDR1 LGHNA, CDR2 YNFKEQ. For the CDR3, the DNA is TGTGCCAGCAGCCGTACAGGTGAATGGAGCACTGAAGCTTTCTTT. Translated: CASSRTGEWSTEAFF.

This clonotype has a count of ten or more. The CDR3 here is CASSLGLAGINEQFF. The CDR3 coding sequence is TGCGCCAGCAGCTTGGGGTTAGCGGGAATTAATGAGCAGTTCTTC. The genes are TRBV5-1 and TRBJ2-1; 8 nucleotides line up with TRBD2. The junction had 6 bases not matched to a gene; V was cut back by 0 bases and J by 7 bases. The CDR3 totals 15 residues. The germline gives CDR1 SGHRS, CDR2 YFSETQ.

This clonotype has at least ten counts. V usage is TRBV7-3 and J usage is TRBJ2-6; D ambiguous. Between the trimmed V and J ends, which lost 5 bases and 3 bases, there was a span of 14 bases. CDR1 is SGHTA and CDR2 is FQGTGA in the germline V gene. The CDR3 runs to 16 residues. CDR3 loop: CASSPLLVGGANVLTF. The CDR3 DNA follows: TGTGCCAGCAGCCCACTACTTGTAGGTGGGGCCAACGTCCTGACTTTC. Full variable domain (missing parts from reference TRBV7-3 and TRBJ2-6): GAGVSQTPSNKVTEKGKYVELRCDPISGHTALYWYRQSLGQGPEFLIYFQGTGAADDSGLPNDRFFAVRPEGSVSTLKIQRTERGDSAVYLCASSPLLVGGANVLTFGAGSRLTVL.

This clonotype was counted many times. V and J are TRBV9 and TRBJ2-2; no reliable D call. V lost 4 bases to trimming and J lost 0 bases, with 10 bases between them. The CDR3 is made up of 15 amino acids. From germline, CDR1 is SGDLS and CDR2 YYNGEE. The CDR3 DNA follows: TGTGCCAGCAGCCTTAGCCTGGCGAACACCGGGGAGCTGTTTTTT. Translated: CASSLSLANTGELFF.

This clonotype was found many times. The chain has TRBV7-6 and TRBJ1-1; a weak D match, TRBD1 (5 bases). CDR1 and CDR2 from the germline V gene are SGHVS and FNYEAQ. Trimming pared 1 base from V and 4 bases from J, leaving 16 bases between. This CDR3 has 16 residues. CDR3 nucleotides: TGTGCCAGCAGCTTAGTAGGTGGACAAATGGGCACTGAAGCTTTCTTT. Its protein is CASSLVGGQMGTEAFF.

This clonotype was counted only a few times. The rearrangement links TRBV5-1 to TRBJ2-3, with TRBD2 identical over 9 bases. This CDR3 region has 16 residues. The ends lost 0 bases at V and 4 bases at J; junction bases unmatched: 6. Germline values: CDR1 SGHRS, CDR2 YFSETQ. In nucleotides, the CDR3 is TGCGCCAGCAGCTTGGGGGTTAGCGGGGGAGCAGATACGCAGTATTTT. Protein sequence: CASSLGVSGGADTQYF.

The table lists this clonotype with a few counts. CDR3 sequence (DNA): TGCGCCAGCAGCTTTCCGACGGGGGTTTGGGTTTTTCGGGAGACCCAGTACTTC. It yields the protein CASSFPTGVWVFRETQYF. The rearrangement links TRBV5-1 to TRBJ2-5, with a weak D call TRBD2 (6 bases). Germline-derived CDR1 and CDR2 are SGHRS and YFSETQ. V lost 2 bases to trimming and J lost 5 bases, with 25 bases between them. This CDR3 is built from 18 residues.

This clonotype appeared many times. The chain employs TRBV28 and TRBJ2-1; 10 bases match TRBD2. Germline-derived CDR1 and CDR2 are MDHEN and SYDVKM. The J segment lost 7 bases and the V segment lost 8 bases, leaving 8 bases of the junction unmatched. The CDR3 has 14 residues. The CDR3, as DNA: TGTGCCAGCCGAAAGCGGGAGGGCCGGAATGAGCAGTTCTTC. Protein: CASRKREGRNEQFF.